The present T cell receptor beta chain was sequenced within a study of OX40 agonist ivuxolimab in advanced cancers. Background on the study: Patients were treated with ivuxolimab, an agonistic anti-OX40 (CD134) antibody.

Study results and limitations: Clonal expansion by week 6 occurred in CD4+ and CD8+ blood T cells (at 0.1 to 3.0 mg/kg).

About this clone: The antigen remains undetermined.

This CDR3 comprises 16 residues. Germline V gene data show CDR1 as MNHNY and CDR2 as SVGAGI (reference sequence). Germline trimming cut 1 base from V and 3 bases from J; bases unmatched to any gene: 7. Assay: immunoSEQ multiplex PCR; the TCRdb copy retains only in-frame clones and omits some. The sample contains 75,000 to 100,000 clones, about 89% of which appear only once. The sample in question was CD4+ or CD8+ T cells sorted from blood, obtained in a trial of the OX40 agonist ivuxolimab. The sequence came from an adult with an advanced solid tumor such as melanoma, head and neck, liver or kidney cancer. V and J are TRBV6-6 and TRBJ2-3, with 7 bases identical to TRBD2. In DNA form, the CDR3 reads TGTGCCAGCAGTTACTTGTCCAGCGGGATGACAGATACGCAGTATTTT. Translated: CASSYLSSGMTDTQYF.